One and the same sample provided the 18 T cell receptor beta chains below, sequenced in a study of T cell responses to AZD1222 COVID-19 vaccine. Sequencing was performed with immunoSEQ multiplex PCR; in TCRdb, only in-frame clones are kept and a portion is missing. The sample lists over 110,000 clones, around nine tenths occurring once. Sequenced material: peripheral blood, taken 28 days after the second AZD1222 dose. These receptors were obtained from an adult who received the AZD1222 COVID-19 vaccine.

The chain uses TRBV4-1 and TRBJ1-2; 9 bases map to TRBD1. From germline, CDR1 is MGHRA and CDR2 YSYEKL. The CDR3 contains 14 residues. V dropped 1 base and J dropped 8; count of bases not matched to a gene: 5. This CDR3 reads CASSQVRTGAGYTF. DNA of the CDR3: TGCGCCAGCAGCCAAGTCAGGACAGGGGCCGGCTACACCTTC.

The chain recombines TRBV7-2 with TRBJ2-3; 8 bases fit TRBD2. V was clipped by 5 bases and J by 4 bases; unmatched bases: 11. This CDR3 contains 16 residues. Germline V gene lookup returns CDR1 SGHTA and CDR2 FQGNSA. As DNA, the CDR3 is TGTGCCAGCAGCCTGCCGGGCGGGAGGTTGGCAGATACGCAGTATTTT. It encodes CASSLPGGRLADTQYF.

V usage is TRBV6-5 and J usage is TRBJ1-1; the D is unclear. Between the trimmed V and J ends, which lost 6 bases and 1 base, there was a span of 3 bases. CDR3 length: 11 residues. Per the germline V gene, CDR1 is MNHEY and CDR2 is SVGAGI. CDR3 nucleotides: TGTGCCAGCAGACAGAACACTGAAGCTTTCTTT. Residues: CASRQNTEAFF.

CDR3: CASSQDISGLNYGYTF. CDR3 DNA: TGTGCCAGCAGCCAAGATATTTCAGGATTAAACTATGGCTACACCTTC. The genes are TRBV3-1 (or the pseudogene TRBV3-2) and TRBJ1-2; no clear D gene. The CDR3 totals 16 residues. V lost 0 bases to trimming and J lost 2 bases, with 13 bases between them. Per germline, CDR1 LGHDT and CDR2 YNNKEL (reference sequence).

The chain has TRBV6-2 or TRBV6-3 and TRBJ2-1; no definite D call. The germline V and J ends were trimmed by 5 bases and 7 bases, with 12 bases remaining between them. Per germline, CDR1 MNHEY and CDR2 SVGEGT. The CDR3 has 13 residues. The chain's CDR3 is CASSAPVVNEQFF. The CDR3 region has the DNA TGTGCCAGCAGTGCCCCCGTCGTAAATGAGCAGTTCTTC.

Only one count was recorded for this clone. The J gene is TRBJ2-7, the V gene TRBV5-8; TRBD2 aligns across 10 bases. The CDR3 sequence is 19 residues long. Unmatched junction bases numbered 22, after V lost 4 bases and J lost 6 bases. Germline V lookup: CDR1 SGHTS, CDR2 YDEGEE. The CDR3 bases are TGTGCCAGCAGCCCCTATGGAGGGGGCGCGGCTAGCGGGAGAGGCGAGCAGTACTTC. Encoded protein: CASSPYGGGAASGRGEQYF.

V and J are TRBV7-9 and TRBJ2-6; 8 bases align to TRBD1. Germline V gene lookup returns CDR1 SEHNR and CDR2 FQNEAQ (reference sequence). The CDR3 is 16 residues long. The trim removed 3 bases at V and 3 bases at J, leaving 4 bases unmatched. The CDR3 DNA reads TGTGCCAGCAGCTTCAGGACAGGGCTTGGGGCCAACGTCCTGACTTTC. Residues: CASSFRTGLGANVLTF.

CDR3 sequence (DNA): TGTGCCAGTAGCCCCATCGTGGGGAACACTGAAGCTTTCTTT. Its translation: CASSPIVGNTEAFF. The rearrangement uses TRBV19 and TRBJ1-1, with D unclear. Germline CDR1 reads LNHDA; CDR2 reads SQIVND (reference sequence). The V and J ends lost 6 bases and 1 base respectively, with 12 bases between them. This CDR3 is built from 14 residues.

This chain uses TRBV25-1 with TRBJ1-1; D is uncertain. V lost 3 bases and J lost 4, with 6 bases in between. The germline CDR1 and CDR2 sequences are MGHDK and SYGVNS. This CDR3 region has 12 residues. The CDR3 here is CASSDVSTEAFF. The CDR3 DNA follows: TGTGCCAGCAGTGACGTTAGCACTGAAGCTTTCTTT.

The CDR3 nucleotides are TGTGCCAGCGGATCAGGGGGAACTGAAGCTTTCTTT. It encodes CASGSGGTEAFF. V is TRBV28 and J is TRBJ1-1, with 7 bases lining up with TRBD1. V shed 8 bases, J shed 5 bases, and the junction held 5 bases outside the gene matches. This CDR3 has 12 residues. Per germline, CDR1 MDHEN and CDR2 SYDVKM.

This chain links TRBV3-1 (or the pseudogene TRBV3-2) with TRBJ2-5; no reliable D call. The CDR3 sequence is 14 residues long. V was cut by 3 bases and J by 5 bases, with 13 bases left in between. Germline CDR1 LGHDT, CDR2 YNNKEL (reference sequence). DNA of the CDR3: TGTGCCAGCAGCCATCCAATTAGTGGGGAGACCCAGTACTTC. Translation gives CASSHPISGETQYF.

In DNA, the CDR3 is TGTGCCAGCAGCTTGGGGGGTCTTAGGTTGTTGGGATCGAGCACTGAAGCTTTCTTT. Residues: CASSLGGLRLLGSSTEAFF. The gene calls are TRBV5-8 and TRBJ1-1, with D hard to call. The CDR3 loop spans 19 amino acids. CDR1 SGHTS and CDR2 YDEGEE come from the germline V gene. The ends were cut back, 0 bases at V and 4 bases at J, with 25 bases in the middle.

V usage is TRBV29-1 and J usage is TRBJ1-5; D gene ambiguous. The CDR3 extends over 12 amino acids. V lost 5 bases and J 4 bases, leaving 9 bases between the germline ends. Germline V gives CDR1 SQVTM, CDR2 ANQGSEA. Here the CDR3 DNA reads TGCAGCGTTCTGGGTCCGAATCAGCCCCAGCATTTT. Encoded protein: CSVLGPNQPQHF.

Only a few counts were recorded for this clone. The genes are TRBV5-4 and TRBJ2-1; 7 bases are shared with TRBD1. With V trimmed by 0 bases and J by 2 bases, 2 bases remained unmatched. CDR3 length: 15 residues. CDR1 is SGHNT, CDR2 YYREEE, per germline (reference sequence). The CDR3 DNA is TGTGCCAGCAGCTTGGCCGGGACAGCCTACAATGAGCAGTTCTTC. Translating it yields CASSLAGTAYNEQFF. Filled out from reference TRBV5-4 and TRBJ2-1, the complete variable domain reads ETGVTQSPTHLIKTRGQQVTLRCSSQSGHNTVSWYQQALGQGPQFIFQYYREEENGRGNFPPRFSGLQFPNYSSELNVNALELDDSALYLCASSLAGTAYNEQFFGPGTRLTVL.

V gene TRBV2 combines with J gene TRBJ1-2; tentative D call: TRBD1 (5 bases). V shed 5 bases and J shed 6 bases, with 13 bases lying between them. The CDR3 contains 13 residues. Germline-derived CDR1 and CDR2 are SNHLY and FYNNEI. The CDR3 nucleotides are TGTGCCAGCAGTCAAGGGTGGGGGGATGGCTACACCTTC. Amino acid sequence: CASSQGWGDGYTF.

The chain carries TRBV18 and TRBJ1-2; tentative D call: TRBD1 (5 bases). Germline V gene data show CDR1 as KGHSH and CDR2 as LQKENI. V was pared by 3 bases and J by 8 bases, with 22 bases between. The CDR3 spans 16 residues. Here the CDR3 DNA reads TGTGCCAGCTCACCCCTATTAGGGGATCCTGATCGGGGCTACACCTTC. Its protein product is CASSPLLGDPDRGYTF.

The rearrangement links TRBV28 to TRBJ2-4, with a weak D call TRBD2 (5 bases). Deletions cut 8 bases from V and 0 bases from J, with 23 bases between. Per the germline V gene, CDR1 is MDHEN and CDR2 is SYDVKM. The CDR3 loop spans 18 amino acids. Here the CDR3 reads CASGPTGKKMIAKNIQYF. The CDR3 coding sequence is TGTGCCAGCGGCCCAACGGGGAAAAAGATGATAGCCAAAAACATTCAGTACTTC.

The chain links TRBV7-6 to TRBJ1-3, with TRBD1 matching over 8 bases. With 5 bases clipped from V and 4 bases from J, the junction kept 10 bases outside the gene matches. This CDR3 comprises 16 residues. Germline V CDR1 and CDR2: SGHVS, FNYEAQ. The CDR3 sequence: CASSHSTGEGGNTIYF. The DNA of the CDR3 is TGTGCCAGCAGCCATTCGACAGGGGAAGGGGGAAACACCATATATTTT.